The rows below give T cell receptor beta chains drawn from one sample of a study of OX40 agonist ivuxolimab in advanced cancers. The assay was immunoSEQ multiplex PCR, and TCRdb's table has in-frame clones only and misses some. The sample includes fewer than 30,000 clones, roughly 79% of them seen just once. The source was CD4+ or CD8+ T cells sorted from blood, collected in a trial of the OX40 agonist ivuxolimab. The receptors originated from an adult with an advanced solid tumor such as melanoma, head and neck, liver or kidney cancer. CDR3s include the opening cysteine and the closing phenylalanine or tryptophan. D genes are given only for firm matches. Clone size is shown for a subset of rows, as once, few, many or a class of expanded clone.

v_call,d_call,j_call,clone_size,cdr3_aa,cdr3_nt
TRBV5-1,TRBD1,TRBJ2-2,-,CASSLVGTAETGELFF,TGCGCCAGCAGCTTGGTGGGGACAGCGGAAACCGGGGAGCTGTTTTTT
TRBV6-5,TRBD1,TRBJ1-1,-,CASSYGQGYEAFF,TGTGCCAGCAGTTACGGACAGGGGTATGAAGCTTTCTTT
TRBV19,-,TRBJ1-1,-,CASSISNTEAFF,TGTGCCAGTAGTATATCGAACACTGAAGCTTTCTTT
TRBV11-2,-,TRBJ1-3,-,CASSYTGKISGNTIYF,TGTGCCAGCAGCTATACAGGGAAGATCTCTGGAAACACCATATATTTT
TRBV5-6,-,TRBJ2-3,few,CASTFLGTDTQYF,TGTGCCAGCACCTTTTTAGGCACAGATACGCAGTATTTT
TRBV5-3,TRBD2,TRBJ2-5,-,CARSLAPGTSEETQYF,TGTGCCAGAAGCTTGGCACCCGGGACTAGCGAAGAGACCCAGTACTTC
TRBV4-1,-,TRBJ1-2,-,CASSQVWGARYGYTF,TGCGCCAGCAGCCAAGTTTGGGGGGCGCGGTATGGCTACACCTTC
TRBV21-1,-,TRBJ1-6,once,CASSKVGGPPFNSPLHF,TGTGCCAGCAGCAAAGTGGGGGGCCCACCCTTTAATTCACCCCTCCACTTT
TRBV2,TRBD1,TRBJ2-7,-,CASREDRGLPYEQYF,TGTGCCAGCAGGGAAGACAGGGGGCTTCCCTACGAGCAGTACTTC
TRBV5-1,-,TRBJ2-7,-,CASSWGYEQYF,TGCGCCAGCAGCTGGGGCTACGAGCAGTACTTC
TRBV5-5,TRBD1,TRBJ1-6,-,CASSLIQGAAPFSPLHF,TGTGCCAGCAGCTTGATACAGGGGGCGGCCCCTTTTTCACCCCTCCACTTT
TRBV20-1,-,TRBJ2-3,-,CSAREDPGYF,TGCAGTGCTAGAGAAGACCCGGGGTATTTT
TRBV6-1,-,TRBJ2-7,-,CASSEIRGRGYEQYF,TGTGCCAGCAGTGAAATTAGGGGGAGGGGATACGAGCAGTACTTC
TRBV6-6,TRBD2,TRBJ2-3,-,CASRKDSGGATDTQYF,TGTGCCAGCAGGAAGGATAGCGGGGGGGCAACAGATACGCAGTATTTT
TRBV6-5,TRBD1,TRBJ2-7,-,CASSTGTGLYEQYF,TGTGCCAGCAGTACCGGGACAGGGCTCTACGAGCAGTACTTC
TRBV9,-,TRBJ2-3,-,CASTHRDSTDTQYF,TGTGCCAGCACACACAGGGATAGCACAGATACGCAGTATTTT
TRBV7-9,TRBD1,TRBJ2-2,-,CASSLGQGAKNTGELFF,TGTGCCAGCAGCTTAGGCCAGGGGGCGAAGAACACCGGGGAGCTGTTTTTT
TRBV7-2,TRBD1,TRBJ1-5,few,CASSLETGRNQPQHF,TGTGCCAGCAGCTTAGAGACAGGGAGAAATCAGCCCCAGCATTTT
TRBV9,-,TRBJ1-1,-,CASSALQVGTEAFF,TGTGCCAGCAGCGCCCTTCAAGTGGGCACTGAAGCTTTCTTT
TRBV5-4,-,TRBJ2-1,-,CASSFRVDEQFF,TGTGCCAGCAGCTTCAGGGTAGATGAGCAGTTCTTC
TRBV5-1,-,TRBJ2-1,-,CASSPLGIYNEQFF,TGCGCCAGCAGTCCTCTCGGGATCTACAATGAGCAGTTCTTC
TRBV2,-,TRBJ1-2,-,CASSTGHRYTF,TGTGCCAGCAGCACCGGACATCGCTACACCTTC
TRBV7-8,TRBD1,TRBJ1-2,-,CASSLGTGTYGYTF,TGTGCCAGCAGCTTGGGGACAGGGACCTATGGCTACACCTTC
TRBV9,TRBD1,TRBJ2-7,medium-sized,CASSVSGTGGLEQYF,TGTGCCAGCAGCGTAAGTGGGACAGGGGGTTTGGAGCAGTACTTC
TRBV27,-,TRBJ1-2,-,CASSFLPLRVNYGYTF,TGTGCCAGCAGTTTTTTACCCTTGAGGGTTAACTATGGCTACACCTTC
TRBV2,-,TRBJ1-1,-,CASILNTEAFF,TGTGCCAGCATATTGAACACTGAAGCTTTCTTT
TRBV5-4,TRBD1,TRBJ2-3,-,CASSRGQLALDTQYF,TGTGCCAGCAGCCGGGGACAGTTAGCCCTTGATACGCAGTATTTT
TRBV30,-,TRBJ2-7,once,CAWSVPRTGWRGTVF,TGTGCCTGGAGTGTACCCCGGACAGGCTGGCGGGGAACCGTCTTC
TRBV27,-,TRBJ1-1,once,CASSLYSVNTEAFF,TGTGCCAGCAGTTTATATTCAGTGAACACTGAAGCTTTCTTT
TRBV4-1,TRBD2,TRBJ2-7,-,CASSQGLAGREQYF,TGCGCCAGCAGCCAAGGACTAGCGGGGAGAGAGCAGTACTTC
TRBV6-1,-,TRBJ2-7,medium-sized,CASSEARGFAYEQYF,TGTGCCAGCAGTGAAGCAAGGGGTTTCGCCTACGAGCAGTACTTC
TRBV19,TRBD1,TRBJ2-1,-,CASSVQGNSYNEQFF,TGTGCCAGTAGTGTACAGGGGAACAGTTACAATGAGCAGTTCTTC
TRBV28,-,TRBJ2-2,-,CASSFPGELFF,TGTGCCAGCAGTTTCCCCGGGGAGCTGTTTTTT
TRBV5-1,-,TRBJ1-6,once,CASSYRQSSYNSPLHF,TGCGCCAGCAGCTACAGACAGAGCTCCTATAATTCACCCCTCCACTTT
TRBV28,TRBD1,TRBJ1-4,-,CASSSPYWTGTKGEKLFF,TGTGCCAGCAGCTCCCCCTACTGGACAGGGACAAAAGGTGAAAAACTGTTTTTT
TRBV9,-,TRBJ2-2,-,CASSVVGEGPGAGTGELFF,TGTGCCAGCAGCGTAGTAGGAGAGGGGCCAGGGGCGGGCACCGGGGAGCTGTTTTTT
TRBV18,-,TRBJ2-7,once,CASSPPTSYEQYF,TGTGCCAGCTCACCACCAACCTCCTACGAGCAGTACTTC
TRBV7-9,-,TRBJ2-7,-,CASSLDSSGNSYEQYF,TGTGCCAGCAGCTTAGATAGTAGCGGAAACTCCTACGAGCAGTACTTC
TRBV7-8,-,TRBJ2-3,-,CASSFGGYPTGTDTQYF,TGTGCCAGCAGCTTTGGTGGCTACCCCACGGGCACAGATACGCAGTATTTT
TRBV6-1,-,TRBJ1-4,-,CASSERVWEEKLFF,TGTGCCAGCAGTGAAAGGGTCTGGGAGGAAAAACTGTTTTTT
TRBV11-3,TRBD1,TRBJ1-1,-,CASSLGQGILGTEAFF,TGTGCCAGCAGCTTAGGACAGGGTATTCTTGGCACTGAAGCTTTCTTT
TRBV7-3,TRBD2,TRBJ2-1,-,CASSLIAGVVHEQFF,TGTGCCAGCAGCTTAATAGCGGGAGTAGTGCATGAGCAGTTCTTC
TRBV29-1,TRBD2,TRBJ2-2,-,CSVNLAGGKEGELFF,TGCAGCGTTAATCTAGCGGGAGGAAAGGAAGGGGAGCTGTTTTTT
TRBV7-7,-,TRBJ2-7,-,CASSPGLGYEQYF,TGTGCTAGCAGCCCGGGACTCGGCTACGAGCAGTACTTC
TRBV9,-,TRBJ1-2,-,CASSATSGGLDGYTF,TGTGCCAGCAGCGCAACTTCGGGGGGCCTAGATGGCTACACCTTC
TRBV4-1,-,TRBJ1-2,-,CASSQVLGAVYGYTF,TGCGCCAGCAGCCAAGTTCTGGGGGCGGTTTATGGCTACACCTTC
TRBV2,-,TRBJ1-5,-,CASKTGLRQPQHF,TGTGCCAGCAAAACAGGGCTTCGGCAGCCCCAGCATTTT
TRBV6-5,-,TRBJ2-1,-,CASSYWQGGYNEQFF,TGTGCCAGCAGTTACTGGCAGGGGGGCTACAATGAGCAGTTCTTC
TRBV7-3,-,TRBJ2-1,once,CASSWDGSTTYNEQFF,TGTGCCAGCAGCTGGGACGGGAGTACCACCTACAATGAGCAGTTCTTC
TRBV9,-,TRBJ2-5,-,CASSVDPETETQYF,TGTGCCAGCAGCGTGGATCCTGAGACGGAGACCCAGTACTTC
TRBV29-1,-,TRBJ2-2,few,CSVEDPANTGELFF,TGCAGCGTTGAAGACCCGGCGAACACCGGGGAGCTGTTTTTT
TRBV2,TRBD1,TRBJ1-4,-,CASSRTGGREKLFF,TGTGCCAGCAGTAGGACAGGGGGAAGGGAAAAACTGTTTTTT
TRBV9,TRBD2,TRBJ2-1,-,CASSPRASGSLLNNEQFF,TGTGCCAGCAGCCCCCGGGCTAGCGGGAGTCTGTTGAACAATGAGCAGTTCTTC
TRBV7-9,-,TRBJ2-2,-,CASSLALAVNTGELFF,TGTGCCAGCAGCTTAGCGCTGGCGGTGAACACCGGGGAGCTGTTTTTT
TRBV6-5,-,TRBJ1-5,once,CASTDRGSNQPQHF,TGTGCCAGCACCGACCGAGGTTCTAATCAGCCCCAGCATTTT